The subject of this entry is one T cell receptor (beta chain). The sample holds many counts of this clonotype. There is no known antigen for this receptor. The sample holds no much larger clone one base away, and base qualities are not on file. V is cut by 4 bases and J by 0 bases, and the space between the germline ends is 19 bases. The CDR3 runs 16 residues from the cysteine to the phenylalanine. Left in the record is the CDR3 DNA by itself, 48 bases read in frame from the first base. CDR1 and CDR2, looked up from the germline V gene (reference sequence), are DFQATT and SNEGSKA. In the ophthalmopathy patients, disease was moderately to severely active, with a Clinical Activity Score of 3 or more, a NOSPECS grade of 4 or more, and a duration of less than 3 months. The study excluded patients with uncontrolled infections, other autoimmune diseases, pregnancy or lactation. Diagnoses were established on the basis of clinical symptoms, serum thyroxine and TRAb, thyroid ultrasound, and orbital computed tomography. Ficoll-Paque density gradient centrifugation was used to isolate PBMCs from 10 ml of fresh peripheral blood. Trizol reagent was used to extract total RNA, and RNA quality was then checked on an Agilent 2100 Bioanalyzer.

The data were obtained in a study of T cells in Graves' hyperthyroidism and ophthalmopathy (dated by TCRdb to about 2019). Some background on the complete study: Peripheral blood was sampled at the time of initial diagnosis, prior to any treatment. To identify TCR V-J signatures that set the groups apart, the researchers used a discovery cohort of about a hundred patients, made up of 40 to 45 with Graves' ophthalmopathy and 57 with stable Graves' hyperthyroidism. Prospective prediction of ophthalmopathy was tested in an independent validation cohort of fewer than 20 hyperthyroidism patients and 15 to 17 patients who later progressed to ophthalmopathy. For training and testing, the 95 to 100 patients in the discovery cohort were randomly divided in a 7:3 ratio. Thyroid tissue and blood T-cell repertoires from about 6 Graves' hyperthyroidism patients were also compared in the study. After blood sampling, hyperthyroidism patients were treated with methimazole at a starting dose of 30 mg daily, and ophthalmopathy patients were treated with high-dose intravenous methylprednisolone. The paper describes TCR Vbeta CDR3 sequencing of around 130 peripheral blood samples, made up of some 42 ophthalmopathy patients, around 78 hyperthyroidism patients and 17 progressor patients.

Study-wide conclusions, independent of this receptor: Most expanded thyroid clonotypes (frequency above 0.001) were also detected in blood, suggesting blood repertoires may reflect thyroid immune responses. Ophthalmopathy was separated from stable hyperthyroidism by a 13 V-J signature model, with about 86% sensitivity and 81% to 83% specificity obtained in cross-validation and 80%/75% obtained in testing. In validation, the model predicted progression to ophthalmopathy with approximately 69% sensitivity and roughly 75% specificity, a median of 6.5 months before onset. Sample size was not statistically predetermined, and investigators were not blinded to group allocation.

The TCR beta CDR3 regions were amplified from the RNA transcripts. For the first round of RT-PCR on the TCR CDR3, the HTBI primer set was used together with the Qiagen OneStep RT-PCR kit. The libraries were constructed in a second round of multiplex PCR and then size-selected and purified. Paired-end sequencing of the libraries was performed with 100 bp reads on an Illumina HiSeq2000. As for the authors' bioinformatics: Raw data were processed with SOAPnuke, discarding reads with adapters, uncalled bases, mean Phred below 15, or no exact constant-primer or identifier match. High-quality paired reads were merged with COPE v1.2.5, and unique nucleotide sequences were defined as clonotypes. Clonotypes were aligned to IMGT TRBV, TRBD and TRBJ reference segments using MiTCR v1.1. The analysis was restricted to V-J combinations with a frequency above 0.0001, which together covered around 99% of the repertoires. The TCS score was defined as the ratio of F50 (clonal expansion) to E x V (chaos), calculated using BLOSUM62-based TCRdist between CDR3 peptides within each V-J. Welch's t-statistics and random forest reduced just over 500 V-J features to around 14, which were used in a naive Bayes classifier (R e1071). TCRdb's own reprocessing of the public reads used fastp at Q25 and MiXCR and kept productive beta chains. Duplicate CDR3 protein sequences are folded into a single record with the most common DNA and genes. The V and J calls come from TCRdb's annotation, not from the publication. Counted in this sample were 530,000 or so distinct CDR3 sequences; approximately 25% of them appeared once. 10% to 12% of the sample is in the top ten clones.

The chain joins TRBV20-1 to TRBJ2-7; the D segment might be TRBD1 or TRBD2, since each matches 5 bases. The sequence was obtained from a woman between 25 and 40 years old with Graves' ophthalmopathy. The sequenced sample was blood. CDR3 sequence: CSANVSPGRFSYEQYF. The sequence in DNA is TGCAGTGCTAATGTCTCACCGGGGCGGTTCTCCTACGAGCAGTACTTC.